What follows are 27 T cell receptor beta chains derived from one specimen sequenced in a study of Ad26.COV2.S vaccination and SARS-CoV-2 variants. Treatment of the sample: around 19 received Ad26.COV2.S at low or high dose, single or two shots; about five received placebo; per-sample allocation not given. All samples were drawn on day 63, counting from the first vaccine or placebo injection. Assay used: immunoSEQ multiplex PCR; TCRdb lists only in-frame clones, some missing. The sample records roughly 390,000 clones, roughly nine tenths being singletons. This sample comprised peripheral blood, obtained in a trial of Ad26.COV2.S vaccine versus placebo. These receptors were taken from a person between 18 and 65 years old who received the Ad26.COV2.S COVID-19 vaccine or a placebo.

The CDR3 nucleotides read TGCGCCAGCAGCCAAGCGGCGTCAGGGTATAGATTAGACACTGAAGCTTTCTTT. Translated, it gives CASSQAASGYRLDTEAFF. This rearrangement joins TRBV4-1 to TRBJ1-1; TRBD1 is a possible D gene (5 bases). Germline values: CDR1 MGHRA, CDR2 YSYEKL. The length of the CDR3 is 18 residues. Trimming stripped 1 base from V and 3 bases from J, with 21 bases between.

DNA for the CDR3: TGCGCCAGCGGACGACAGGCGAATTCACCCCTCCACTTT. It translates to CASGRQANSPLHF. The rearrangement uses TRBV4-1 and TRBJ1-6; TRBD1 is a possible D gene (6 bases). Germline CDR1 is MGHRA and CDR2 is YSYEKL. V gave up 8 bases and J gave up 7 bases, with 12 bases separating them. The CDR3 sequence is 13 residues long.

This chain links TRBV30 with TRBJ2-6, with TRBD2 matching 8 bases. V lost 4 bases and J lost 0; bases outside the gene matches: 11. The CDR3 consists of 18 residues. Germline-derived CDR1 and CDR2 are GTSNPN and SVGIG (reference sequence). CDR3 amino acids: CAWILGGGLSSGANVLTF. CDR3 in DNA: TGTGCCTGGATCCTGGGCGGGGGGCTGAGCTCTGGGGCCAACGTCCTGACTTTC.

V and J are TRBV7-2 and TRBJ2-1, with no clear D. CDR1 SGHTA and CDR2 FQGNSA come from the germline V gene. There are 13 residues in the CDR3. V was trimmed by 4 bases and J by 9 bases, leaving 13 bases between them. CDR3 sequence reads: CASSSFPLSEQFF. The CDR3 bases are TGTGCCAGCAGCTCATTTCCCCTTAGTGAGCAGTTCTTC.

The rearrangement uses TRBV3-1 (or the pseudogene TRBV3-2) and TRBJ2-1, with D possibly TRBD2 on 6 matching bases. V lost 5 bases to trimming and J lost 9 bases, with 20 bases between them. CDR1 is LGHDT, CDR2 YNNKEL, per germline (reference sequence). This CDR3 region has 15 residues. Written as DNA, the CDR3 is TGTGCCAGCAGCTACCAAGCCCGTAGCGGCCGTGAGCAGTTCTTC. The encoded protein is CASSYQARSGREQFF.

The chain links TRBV24-1 to TRBJ2-2; 12 bases line up with TRBD2. Germline CDR1 KGHDR, CDR2 SFDVKD. The CDR3 contains 16 residues. Trimming at V came to 3 bases and at J to 3 bases, leaving 1 base not matched to a gene. The CDR3 bases are TGTGCCACCAGTGATCCTAGCGGGGGGGACACCGGGGAGCTGTTTTTT. As protein: CATSDPSGGDTGELFF.

The chain joins TRBV9 to TRBJ2-2, with a possible D match to TRBD2 (6 bases). Trimming removed 0 bases at V and 0 bases at J, with 9 bases between. Germline V lookup: CDR1 SGDLS, CDR2 YYNGEE. The CDR3 spans 16 residues. The CDR3 region is CASSVESGANTGELFF. The CDR3 DNA sequence: TGTGCCAGCAGCGTAGAGTCGGGGGCGAACACCGGGGAGCTGTTTTTT.

The chain carries TRBV6-8 and TRBJ2-7, with D maybe TRBD1 (5 bases). V gave up 10 bases and J gave up 6 bases, with 19 bases separating them. The CDR3 contains 13 residues. Germline assignment: CDR1 MNHGY and CDR2 SAAAGT. The CDR3 here is CAIIPTGLSEQYF. The DNA for the CDR3 is TGTGCCATAATCCCAACAGGTCTCTCCGAGCAGTACTTC.

This clone was seen once. The rearrangement joins TRBV19 to TRBJ2-1; D call uncertain. V shed 3 bases and J shed 0 bases, with 9 bases lying between them. The germline V gene has CDR1 LNHDA and CDR2 SQIVND (reference sequence). This CDR3 comprises 15 residues. CDR3 sequence reads: CASSIMAVSYNEQFF. DNA of the CDR3: TGTGCCAGTAGTATTATGGCAGTCTCCTACAATGAGCAGTTCTTC.

In DNA, the CDR3 is TGTGCCAGCAGCTCATCCCGGGACAGGCAGGCTGGAAACACCATATATTTT. This gives the protein CASSSSRDRQAGNTIYF. The rearrangement joins TRBV7-9 to TRBJ1-3, with 8 bases fitting TRBD1. The CDR3 has 17 residues. CDR1 SEHNR and CDR2 FQNEAQ come from the germline V gene (reference sequence). The J segment lost 2 bases and the V segment lost 4 bases, leaving 10 bases of the junction unmatched.

The chain carries TRBV27 and TRBJ1-2; D is possibly TRBD1 (6 bases). The CDR3 totals 15 residues. V was shortened by 4 bases and J by 0 bases, with 12 bases between the two germline ends. Looked up from germline, CDR1 is MNHEY and CDR2 is SMNVEV (reference sequence). The CDR3 region is CASSSRGPPNYGYTF. The CDR3 DNA is TGTGCCAGCAGTTCGCGGGGGCCTCCTAACTATGGCTACACCTTC.

This clone was observed a handful of times. The chain combines TRBV11-3 with TRBJ2-1; TRBD1 might be the D (5 bases). Trimming removed 3 bases from V and 4 bases from J, with 13 bases in between. This CDR3 comprises 15 residues. Germline CDR1 and CDR2: SGHNT and YENEEA. The CDR3 region has the DNA TGTGCCAGCAGCTTTGGTTCAGGGATTTACAATGAGCAGTTCTTC. Its translation is CASSFGSGIYNEQFF.

A note on this clone: The same CDR3 is also encoded by other DNA sequences in this sample. The chain joins TRBV6-6 to TRBJ2-7; D uncertain. The germline V and J ends were trimmed by 2 bases and 1 base, with 6 bases remaining between them. CDR1 and CDR2 (germline): MNHNY, SVGAGI (reference sequence). The CDR3 length is 13 residues. CDR3 sequence (DNA): TGTGCCAGCAGTTACGGGGATTCCTACGAGCAGTACTTC. This codes for CASSYGDSYEQYF.

This clone has only one observation. V gene TRBV2 combines with J gene TRBJ2-2; no definite D call. Per germline, CDR1 SNHLY and CDR2 FYNNEI. The CDR3 covers 13 residues. Trimming took off 7 bases at V and 0 bases at J, with 6 bases between the two ends. CDR3: CASIAANTGELFF. The CDR3 coding sequence is TGTGCCAGCATTGCCGCGAACACCGGGGAGCTGTTTTTT.

J is TRBJ2-7 and V is TRBV5-1; weak D call: TRBD1 (6 bases). The CDR3 contains 13 residues. The V gene lost 4 bases and the J gene lost 3 bases, with 11 bases spanning the gap. Germline lookup yields CDR1 SGHRS and CDR2 YFSETQ. The CDR3 loop reads CASSAGVGYEQYF. Written as DNA, the CDR3 is TGCGCCAGCAGCGCAGGGGTAGGCTACGAGCAGTACTTC.

The chain has TRBV4-1 and TRBJ2-3; 10 positions agree with TRBD2. The germline gives CDR1 MGHRA, CDR2 YSYEKL. This CDR3 region has 16 residues. With 1 base clipped from V and 4 bases from J, the junction kept 5 bases outside the gene matches. CDR3 DNA sequence: TGCGCCAGCAGCCAAGGAAGCGGGGGGGCACCAGATACGCAGTATTTT. Translating it yields CASSQGSGGAPDTQYF.

A single count supports this clone. The V and J genes are TRBV7-2 and TRBJ2-2, with TRBD2 matching over 9 bases. Trimming took 2 bases from V and 0 from J; bases not matched to a gene: 1. This CDR3 spans 16 amino acids. Germline V gene data show CDR1 as SGHTA and CDR2 as FQGNSA. The CDR3 sequence: CASSLRGGANTGELFF. CDR3 DNA sequence: TGTGCCAGCAGCTTACGCGGGGGGGCGAACACCGGGGAGCTGTTTTTT. The full variable domain, its missing parts supplied by reference TRBV7-2 and TRBJ2-2, is GAGVSQSPSNKVTEKGKDVELRCDPISGHTALYWYRQSLGQGLEFLIYFQGNSAPDKSGLPSDRFSAERTGGSVSTLTIQRTQQEDSAVYLCASSLRGGANTGELFFGEGSRLTVL.

This rearrangement joins TRBV6-5 to TRBJ1-3, with D maybe TRBD1 (5 bases). The CDR3 spans 13 residues. The germline V and J ends were trimmed by 8 bases and 0 bases, with 8 bases remaining between them. CDR1 and CDR2 from the germline V gene are MNHEY and SVGAGI. Here the CDR3 DNA reads TGTGCCAGCCAGAGGGGCTCTGGAAACACCATATATTTT. Encoded protein: CASQRGSGNTIYF.

The CDR3 region is CASGIMGLAANEQFF. In nucleotides, the CDR3 is TGTGCTAGTGGCATAATGGGACTAGCGGCCAATGAGCAGTTCTTC. The chain couples TRBV12-5 to TRBJ2-1; 11 bases agree with TRBD2. V lost 6 bases and J lost 6; bases outside the gene matches: 7. CDR1 and CDR2 (germline): LGHNT, FRNRAP. The CDR3 spans 15 residues.

The chain links TRBV4-3 to TRBJ2-1; D ambiguous. There are 16 residues in the CDR3. The germline CDR1 and CDR2 sequences are LGHNA and YSLEER. V was shortened by 1 base and J by 0 bases, with 10 bases between the two germline ends. CDR3 region: CASSQVAVSSYNEQFF. In DNA form, the CDR3 reads TGCGCCAGCAGCCAAGTGGCAGTCAGCTCCTACAATGAGCAGTTCTTC.

This chain connects TRBV7-2 to TRBJ2-3; no definite D call. This CDR3 has 16 amino acids. Germline CDR1 SGHTA, CDR2 FQGNSA. Trimming removed 1 base from V and 0 bases from J, with 11 bases in between. This chain's CDR3 is CASSLEPPTSTDTQYF. The CDR3, as DNA: TGTGCCAGCAGCTTAGAGCCGCCCACTAGCACAGATACGCAGTATTTT.

V gene TRBV7-2 combines with J gene TRBJ2-1; a weak D match, TRBD2 (5 bases). Germline-derived CDR1 and CDR2 are SGHTA and FQGNSA. The CDR3 sequence is 15 residues long. Trimming took 0 bases from V and 3 from J, leaving 9 bases between them. The CDR3 DNA reads as TGTGCCAGCAGCTTAGCGGGAGCCTTCTACAATGAGCAGTTCTTC. This codes for CASSLAGAFYNEQFF.

This chain connects TRBV5-4 to TRBJ1-1; D is unresolved. Between the trimmed V and J ends, which lost 4 bases and 0 bases, there was a span of 13 bases. The CDR3 loop spans 15 amino acids. Germline-derived CDR1 and CDR2 are SGHNT and YYREEE (reference sequence). The CDR3 DNA reads TGTGCCAGCAGCCCCGTGGGGAACCTGAACACTGAAGCTTTCTTT. Translation gives CASSPVGNLNTEAFF.

This chain joins TRBV6-2 or TRBV6-3 and TRBJ2-2; 7 nucleotides align to TRBD1. The CDR3 totals 18 residues. Germline trimming cut 2 bases from V and 5 bases from J; bases unmatched to any gene: 14. CDR1 is MNHEY and CDR2 is SVGEGT in the germline V gene. The CDR3 DNA reads TGTGCCAGCAGTTACGTGCCCCCAAGGACAGGACAGACCGGGGAGCTGTTTTTT. This codes for CASSYVPPRTGQTGELFF.

The chain recombines TRBV6-5 with TRBJ1-1; D call uncertain. The CDR3 length is 12 residues. Between the trimmed V and J ends, which lost 10 bases and 0 bases, there was a span of 9 bases. Germline loops: CDR1 MNHEY, CDR2 SVGAGI. DNA of the CDR3: TGTGCCACCCATCCAGTGAACACTGAAGCTTTCTTT. The encoded protein is CATHPVNTEAFF.

The chain combines TRBV4-1 with TRBJ2-2; D call uncertain. Germline V gene sequence: CDR1 MGHRA, CDR2 YSYEKL. V gave up 0 bases and J gave up 0 bases, with 5 bases separating them. The CDR3 sequence is 15 residues long. CDR3 nucleotide sequence: TGCGCCAGCAGCCAAGAGAGGTCGAACACCGGGGAGCTGTTTTTT. Residues: CASSQERSNTGELFF.

This clone was found a few times. V is TRBV18 and J is TRBJ1-2; weak D call: TRBD1 (6 bases). CDR1 and CDR2 (germline): KGHSH, LQKENI. The germline V and J ends were trimmed by 5 bases and 4 bases, with 11 bases remaining between them. The CDR3 extends over 13 amino acids. In DNA form, the CDR3 reads TGTGCCAGCTCAGAACAGGGAAGCTATGGCTACACCTTC. Residues: CASSEQGSYGYTF.